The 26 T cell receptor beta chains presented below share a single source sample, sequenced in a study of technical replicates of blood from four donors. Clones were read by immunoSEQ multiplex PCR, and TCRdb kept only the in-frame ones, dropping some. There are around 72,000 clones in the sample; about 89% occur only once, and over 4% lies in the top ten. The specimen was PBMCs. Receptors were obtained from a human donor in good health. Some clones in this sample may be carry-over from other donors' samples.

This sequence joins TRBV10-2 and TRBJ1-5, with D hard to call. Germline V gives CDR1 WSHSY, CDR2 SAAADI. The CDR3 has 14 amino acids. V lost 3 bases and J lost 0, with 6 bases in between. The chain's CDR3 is CASSDIHSNQPQHF. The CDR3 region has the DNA TGCGCCAGCAGTGACATCCATAGCAATCAGCCCCAGCATTTT.

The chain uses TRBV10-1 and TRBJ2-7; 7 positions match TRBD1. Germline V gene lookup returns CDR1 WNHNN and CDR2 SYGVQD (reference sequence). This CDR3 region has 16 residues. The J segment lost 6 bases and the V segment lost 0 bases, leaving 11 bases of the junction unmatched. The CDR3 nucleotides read TGCGCCAGCAGTGAGTCGAAAAGTGAGGGGGCGGGCGAGCAGTACTTC. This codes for CASSESKSEGAGEQYF.

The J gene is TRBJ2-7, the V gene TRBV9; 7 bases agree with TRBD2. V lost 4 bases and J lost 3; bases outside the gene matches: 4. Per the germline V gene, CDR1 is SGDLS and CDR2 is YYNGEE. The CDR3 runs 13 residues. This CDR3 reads CASSRSGNYEQYF. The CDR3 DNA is TGTGCCAGCAGCCGAAGCGGGAACTACGAGCAGTACTTC.

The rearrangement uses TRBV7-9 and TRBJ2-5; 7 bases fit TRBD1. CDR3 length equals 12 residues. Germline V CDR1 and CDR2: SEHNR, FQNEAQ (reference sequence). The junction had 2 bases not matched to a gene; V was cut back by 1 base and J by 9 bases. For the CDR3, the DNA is TGTGCCAGCAGCTTAGGTACAGGGGCCCAGTACTTC. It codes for CASSLGTGAQYF.

CDR3 amino acids: CASSAGRGGSSDTQYF. CDR3 sequence (DNA): TGTGCCAGTAGTGCCGGGCGTGGCGGGAGTTCAGATACGCAGTATTTT. The chain employs TRBV19 and TRBJ2-3, with 7 bases aligning to TRBD2. The CDR3 has 16 residues. The germline V gene has CDR1 LNHDA and CDR2 SQIVND (reference sequence). Trimming removed 5 bases from V and 4 bases from J; junction bases left unmatched: 12. The full variable domain, completed using reference TRBV19 and TRBJ2-3, is DGGITQSPKYLFRKEGQNVTLSCEQNLNHDAMYWYRQDPGQGLRLIYYSQIVNDFQKGDIAEGYSVSREKKESFPLTVTSAQKNPTAFYLCASSAGRGGSSDTQYFGPGTRLTVL.

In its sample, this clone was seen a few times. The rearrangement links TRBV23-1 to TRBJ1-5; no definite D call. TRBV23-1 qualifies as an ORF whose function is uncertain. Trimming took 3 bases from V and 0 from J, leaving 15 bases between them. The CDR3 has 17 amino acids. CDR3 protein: CASSQTNGPYSNQPQHF. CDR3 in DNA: TGCGCCAGCAGTCAGACCAATGGGCCTTATAGCAATCAGCCCCAGCATTTT.

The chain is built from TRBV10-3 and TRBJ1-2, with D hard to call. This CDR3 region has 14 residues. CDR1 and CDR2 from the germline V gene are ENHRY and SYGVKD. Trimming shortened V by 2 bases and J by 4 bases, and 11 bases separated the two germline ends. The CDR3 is CAISEDILGYGYTF. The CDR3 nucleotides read TGTGCCATCAGTGAGGACATTCTTGGCTATGGCTACACCTTC.

CDR3 bases: TGTGCCAGCAGCATCTCCCGGGAACTAGCGGGAGTAGTCGGGTCCTACGAGCAGTACTTC. Amino acids: CASSISRELAGVVGSYEQYF. J is TRBJ2-7 and V is TRBV21-1; the table calls TRBD2, which could not be checked here. TRBV21-1 is annotated as a pseudogene. This CDR3 has 20 amino acids.

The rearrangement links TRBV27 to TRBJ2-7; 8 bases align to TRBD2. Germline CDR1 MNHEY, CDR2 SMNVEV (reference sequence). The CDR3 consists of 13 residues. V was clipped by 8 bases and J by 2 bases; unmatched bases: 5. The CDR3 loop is CASHSGGTYEQYF. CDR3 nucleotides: TGTGCCAGCCACTCGGGGGGGACCTACGAGCAGTACTTC.

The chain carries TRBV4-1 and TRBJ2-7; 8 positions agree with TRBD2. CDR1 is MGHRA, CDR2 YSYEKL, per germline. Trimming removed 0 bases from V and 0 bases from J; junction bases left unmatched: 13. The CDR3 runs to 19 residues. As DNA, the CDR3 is TGCGCCAGCAGCCAAGACTCGTCGAGGCGGGGGGCTAGCTCCTACGAGCAGTACTTC. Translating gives CASSQDSSRRGASSYEQYF.

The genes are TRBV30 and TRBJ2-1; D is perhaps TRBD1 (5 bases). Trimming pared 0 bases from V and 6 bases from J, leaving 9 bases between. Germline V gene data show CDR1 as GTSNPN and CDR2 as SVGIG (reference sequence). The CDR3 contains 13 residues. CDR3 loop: CAWSVGVGNEQFF. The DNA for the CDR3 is TGTGCCTGGAGTGTAGGGGTTGGCAATGAGCAGTTCTTC. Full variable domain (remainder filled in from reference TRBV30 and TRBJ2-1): SQTIHQWPATLVQPVGSPLSLECTVEGTSNPNLYWYRQAAGRGLQLLFYSVGIGQISSEVPQNLSASRPQDRQFILSSKKLLLSDSGFYLCAWSVGVGNEQFFGPGTRLTVL.

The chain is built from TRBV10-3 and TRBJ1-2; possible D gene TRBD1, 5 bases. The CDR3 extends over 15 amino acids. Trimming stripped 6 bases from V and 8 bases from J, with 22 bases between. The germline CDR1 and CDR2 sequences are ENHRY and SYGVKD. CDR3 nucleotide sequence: TGTGCCATCAGCGCGGGGCCGGCAGGCGGACTGGGCTACACCTTC. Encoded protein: CAISAGPAGGLGYTF.

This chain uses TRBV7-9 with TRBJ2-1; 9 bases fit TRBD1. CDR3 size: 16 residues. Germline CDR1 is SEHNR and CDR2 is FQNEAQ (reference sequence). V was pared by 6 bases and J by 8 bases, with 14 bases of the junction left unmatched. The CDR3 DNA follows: TGTGCCAGCAGTTTTTTCGGCCGGGACAGGGACGATGAGCAGTTCTTC. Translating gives CASSFFGRDRDDEQFF.

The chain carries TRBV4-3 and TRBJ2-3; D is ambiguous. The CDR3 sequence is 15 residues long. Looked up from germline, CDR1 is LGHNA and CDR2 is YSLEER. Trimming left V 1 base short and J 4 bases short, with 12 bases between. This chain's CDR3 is CASSQGRGGSDTQYF. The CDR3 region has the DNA TGCGCCAGCAGCCAAGGCCGCGGTGGCTCAGATACGCAGTATTTT.

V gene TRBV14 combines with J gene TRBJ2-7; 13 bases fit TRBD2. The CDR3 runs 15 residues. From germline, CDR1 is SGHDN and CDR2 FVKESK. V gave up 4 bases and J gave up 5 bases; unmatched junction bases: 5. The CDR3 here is CASSLRLAGGHEQYF. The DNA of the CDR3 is TGTGCCAGCAGCCTTAGACTAGCGGGGGGCCACGAGCAGTACTTC.

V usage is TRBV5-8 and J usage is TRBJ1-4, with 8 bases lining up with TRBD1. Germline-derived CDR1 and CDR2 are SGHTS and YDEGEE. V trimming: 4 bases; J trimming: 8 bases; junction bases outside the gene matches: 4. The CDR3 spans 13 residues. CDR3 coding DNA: TGTGCCAGCAGCCCCGGACAGGGAGAAAAACTGTTTTTT. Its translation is CASSPGQGEKLFF.

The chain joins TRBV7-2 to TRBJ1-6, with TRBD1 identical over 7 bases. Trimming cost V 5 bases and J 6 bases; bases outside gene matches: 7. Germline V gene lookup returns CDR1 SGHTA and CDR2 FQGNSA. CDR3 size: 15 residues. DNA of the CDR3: TGTGCCAGCAGCCGAGACAGGGCCGGTAATTCACCCCTCCACTTT. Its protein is CASSRDRAGNSPLHF.

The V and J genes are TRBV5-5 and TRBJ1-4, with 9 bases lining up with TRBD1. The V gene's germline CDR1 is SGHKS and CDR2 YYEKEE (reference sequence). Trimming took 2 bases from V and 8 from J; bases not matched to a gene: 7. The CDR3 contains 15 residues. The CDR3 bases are TGTGCCAGCAGCTTTGAGGGACAGGGTTGGGAAAAACTGTTTTTT. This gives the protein CASSFEGQGWEKLFF.

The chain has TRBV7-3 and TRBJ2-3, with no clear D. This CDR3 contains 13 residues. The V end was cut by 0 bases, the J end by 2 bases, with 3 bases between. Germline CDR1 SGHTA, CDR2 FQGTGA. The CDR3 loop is CASSLTHTDTQYF. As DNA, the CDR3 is TGTGCCAGCAGCTTAACCCACACAGATACGCAGTATTTT.

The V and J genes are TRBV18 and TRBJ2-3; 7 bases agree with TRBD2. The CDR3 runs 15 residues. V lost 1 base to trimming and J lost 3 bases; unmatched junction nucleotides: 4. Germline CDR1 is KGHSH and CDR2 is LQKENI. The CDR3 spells CASSPLGGKTDTQYF. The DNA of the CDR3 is TGTGCCAGCTCACCACTGGGGGGGAAGACAGATACGCAGTATTTT.

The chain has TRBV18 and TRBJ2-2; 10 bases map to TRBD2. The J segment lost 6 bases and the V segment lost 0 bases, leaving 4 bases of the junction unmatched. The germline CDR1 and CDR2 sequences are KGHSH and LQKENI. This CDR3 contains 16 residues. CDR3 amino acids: CASSPPSGRMSGELFF. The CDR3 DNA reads TGTGCCAGCTCACCACCTAGCGGGAGGATGTCCGGGGAGCTGTTTTTT.

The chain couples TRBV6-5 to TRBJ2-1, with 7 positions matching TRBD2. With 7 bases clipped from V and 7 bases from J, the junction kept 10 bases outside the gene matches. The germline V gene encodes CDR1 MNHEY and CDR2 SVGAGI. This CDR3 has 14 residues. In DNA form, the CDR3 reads TGTGCCAGCACCCGGCGGGAGAAAGTGAATGAGCAGTTCTTC. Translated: CASTRREKVNEQFF.

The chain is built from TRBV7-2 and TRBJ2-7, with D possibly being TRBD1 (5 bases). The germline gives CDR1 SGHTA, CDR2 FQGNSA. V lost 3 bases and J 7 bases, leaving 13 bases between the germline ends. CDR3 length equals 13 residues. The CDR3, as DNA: TGTGCCAGCAGCTTCCGACAGCCTGGTGAGCAGTACTTC. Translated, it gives CASSFRQPGEQYF.

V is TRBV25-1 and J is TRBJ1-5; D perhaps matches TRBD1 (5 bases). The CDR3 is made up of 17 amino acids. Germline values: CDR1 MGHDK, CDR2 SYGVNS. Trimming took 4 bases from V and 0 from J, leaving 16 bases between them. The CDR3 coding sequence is TGTGCCAGCAGTGCGAATGGAGGGGAAGATAGCAATCAGCCCCAGCATTTT. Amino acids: CASSANGGEDSNQPQHF.

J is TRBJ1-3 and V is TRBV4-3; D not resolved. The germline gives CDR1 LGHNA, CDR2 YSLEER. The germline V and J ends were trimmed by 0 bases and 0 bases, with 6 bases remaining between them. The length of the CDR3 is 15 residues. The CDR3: CASSQERGSGNTIYF. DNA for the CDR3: TGCGCCAGCAGCCAAGAGAGAGGCTCTGGAAACACCATATATTTT.

For the CDR3, the DNA is TGCGCCAGCAGCCCGTTAGCGGGGGGTTACCCAAATGAGCAGTTCTTC. Amino acids: CASSPLAGGYPNEQFF. The chain has TRBV4-3 and TRBJ2-1, with 10 bases that match TRBD2. The CDR3 extends over 16 amino acids. Germline V gene data show CDR1 as LGHNA and CDR2 as YSLEER. With 4 bases clipped from V and 7 bases from J, the junction kept 10 bases outside the gene matches.